Below are 27 T cell receptor beta chains sequenced from a single sample in a study of OX40 agonist ivuxolimab in advanced cancers. Profiling relied on immunoSEQ multiplex PCR, and the TCRdb table lists in-frame clones only, not all of them. This sample has around 68,000 clones; about 90% occur once, and the top ten carry around 2.7%. This specimen consisted of CD4+ or CD8+ T cells sorted from blood, obtained in a trial of the OX40 agonist ivuxolimab. The receptors stem from an adult with an advanced solid tumor such as melanoma, head and neck, liver or kidney cancer.

This chain uses TRBV18 with TRBJ2-3; possible D gene TRBD1, 6 bases. The germline V gene has CDR1 KGHSH and CDR2 LQKENI. This CDR3 contains 15 residues. The V and J ends lost 3 bases and 2 bases respectively, with 12 bases between them. CDR3 DNA: TGTGCCAGCTCACCCCCGGGACACAACACAGATACGCAGTATTTT. It is translated as CASSPPGHNTDTQYF. The entire variable domain, with the rest obtained from reference TRBV18 and TRBJ2-3, is as follows: NAGVMQNPRHLVRRRGQEARLRCSPMKGHSHVYWYRQLPEEGLKFMVYLQKENIIDESGMPKERFSAEFPKEGPSILRIQQVVRGDSAAYFCASSPPGHNTDTQYFGPGTRLTVL.

The CDR3 DNA reads as TGTGCCAGCAGTTACTCGGGGGAATCGTTCTTC. Protein sequence: CASSYSGESFF. The chain couples TRBV6-5 to TRBJ2-1; D tentatively fits TRBD1 or TRBD2 (5 bases each). Germline values: CDR1 MNHEY, CDR2 SVGAGI. Trimming stripped 0 bases from V and 15 bases from J, with 9 bases between. The CDR3 has 11 amino acids.

The gene calls are TRBV11-2 and TRBJ1-1; the D gene is possibly TRBD1 (6 bases). The CDR3 length is 15 residues. The germline CDR1 and CDR2 sequences are SGHAT and FQNNGV. The V gene lost 1 base and the J gene lost 2 bases, with 11 bases spanning the gap. The CDR3 DNA reads TGTGCCAGCAGCTTAGGAACAGGGACAAACACTGAAGCTTTCTTT. Protein sequence: CASSLGTGTNTEAFF.

V usage is TRBV5-5 and J usage is TRBJ2-5; 12 bases agree with TRBD2. The J segment lost 5 bases and the V segment lost 4 bases, leaving 3 bases of the junction unmatched. Germline-derived CDR1 and CDR2 are SGHKS and YYEKEE (reference sequence). This CDR3 has 14 residues. In nucleotides, the CDR3 is TGTGCCAGCAGCACCGGGACTAGCGGGGAGACCCAGTACTTC. Translation: CASSTGTSGETQYF.

The chain has TRBV29-1 and TRBJ1-1; possibly TRBD1 for D (5 bases). This CDR3 is 13 amino acids long. The V gene lost 6 bases and the J gene lost 4 bases, with 15 bases spanning the gap. The V gene's germline CDR1 is SQVTM and CDR2 ANQGSEA. The CDR3: CSVGEGRRTEAFF. DNA for the CDR3: TGCAGCGTGGGGGAGGGGAGGCGCACTGAAGCTTTCTTT.

About this clone itself: Other DNA sequences in the same sample also yield this CDR3. V usage is TRBV28 and J usage is TRBJ1-5, with 8 bases matching TRBD1. Germline lookup yields CDR1 MDHEN and CDR2 SYDVKM. With V trimmed by 1 base and J by 2 bases, 1 base remained unmatched. There are 15 residues in the CDR3. The CDR3 DNA reads TGTGCCAGCAGTTTATCAGGGGGCGGCAATCAGCCCCAGCATTTT. Translated: CASSLSGGGNQPQHF.

The genes are TRBV11-2 and TRBJ2-1; D possibly uses TRBD1 or TRBD2 (5 bases each). Looked up from germline, CDR1 is SGHAT and CDR2 is FQNNGV. V gave up 5 bases and J gave up 7 bases, with 18 bases separating them. The CDR3 contains 15 residues. The CDR3, as DNA: TGTGCCAGCAGCCCCTCCGAGGGTTGGGGGAATGAGCAGTTCTTC. This translates into CASSPSEGWGNEQFF.

The V call is TRBV11-3, the J call TRBJ2-5; no reliable D call. Between the trimmed V and J ends, which lost 6 bases and 2 bases, there was a span of 10 bases. The germline CDR1 and CDR2 sequences are SGHNT and YENEEA. There are 13 residues in the CDR3. CDR3 region: CASRLPQQETQYF. Here the CDR3 DNA reads TGTGCCAGCAGACTGCCACAGCAAGAGACCCAGTACTTC.

The rearrangement uses TRBV19 and TRBJ1-6, with 8 bases identical to TRBD1. Trimming took 10 bases from V and 5 from J; bases not matched to a gene: 7. Germline CDR1 and CDR2: LNHDA and SQIVND (reference sequence). This CDR3 comprises 14 residues. The CDR3 coding sequence is TGTGCCACGGGGACAGGTCCAAATAATTCACCCCTCCACTTT. Its translation is CATGTGPNNSPLHF.

This chain joins TRBV28 and TRBJ1-2; unclear D gene. The germline CDR1 and CDR2 sequences are MDHEN and SYDVKM. The V gene lost 3 bases and the J gene lost 8 bases, with 10 bases spanning the gap. CDR3 length: 12 amino acids. CDR3 region: CASSLARTGYTF. CDR3 nucleotide sequence: TGTGCCAGCAGTTTGGCCCGGACGGGCTACACCTTC.

This clone was observed a single time. This chain joins TRBV11-2 and TRBJ1-3; D is unclear. The CDR3 is 15 residues long. Trimming removed 5 bases at V and 0 bases at J, with 11 bases between. Germline CDR1 SGHAT, CDR2 FQNNGV. The chain's CDR3 is CASSQVQSSGNTIYF. CDR3 DNA: TGTGCCAGCAGCCAAGTGCAGAGCTCTGGAAACACCATATATTTT.

The genes are TRBV19 and TRBJ1-4; 7 nucleotides match TRBD1. CDR3 length: 15 amino acids. J lost 4 bases, V lost 5 bases, and 7 bases had no gene match. In germline, CDR1 is LNHDA, CDR2 SQIVND (reference sequence). For the CDR3, the DNA is TGTGCCAGTAGTCCCGGGACAGCGGATAATGAAAAACTGTTTTTT. The encoded protein is CASSPGTADNEKLFF.

The chain combines TRBV25-1 with TRBJ1-5; unclear D gene. Germline CDR1 and CDR2: MGHDK and SYGVNS. Trimming pared 2 bases from V and 4 bases from J, leaving 9 bases between. This CDR3 is built from 14 residues. CDR3 bases: TGTGCCAGCAGTGAAGGCGTTTATAATCAGCCCCAGCATTTT. Translation: CASSEGVYNQPQHF.

The chain recombines TRBV28 with TRBJ2-7; TRBD1 matches at 10 bases. Losses at the gene ends were 6 bases for V and 0 bases for J; bases not matched to a gene: 5. In germline, CDR1 is MDHEN, CDR2 SYDVKM. The CDR3 covers 15 residues. The DNA for the CDR3 is TGTGCCAGCAGCTCGACAGGGGGCAGCTCCTACGAGCAGTACTTC. Protein: CASSSTGGSSYEQYF.

The rearrangement links TRBV29-1 to TRBJ1-1, with D maybe TRBD1 (5 bases). The CDR3 contains 10 residues. In germline, CDR1 is SQVTM, CDR2 ANQGSEA. Trimming took off 4 bases at V and 6 bases at J, with 6 bases between the two ends. The chain's CDR3 is CSVVGAEAFF. The DNA of the CDR3 is TGCAGCGTTGTGGGGGCTGAAGCTTTCTTT.

The chain combines TRBV13 with TRBJ1-5, with a tentative D call TRBD1 (5 bases). V was clipped by 3 bases and J by 4 bases, with 13 bases between them. The CDR3 totals 15 residues. The germline CDR1 and CDR2 sequences are PRHDT and FYEKMQ (reference sequence). The CDR3 sequence is CASSFGGRGNQPQHF. The CDR3 DNA reads TGTGCCAGCAGCTTTGGGGGGAGGGGAAATCAGCCCCAGCATTTT.

The V and J genes are TRBV27 and TRBJ2-3, with D unresolved. The germline V gene has CDR1 MNHEY and CDR2 SMNVEV (reference sequence). The CDR3 length is 13 residues. V lost 3 bases to trimming and J lost 6 bases, with 10 bases between them. The CDR3 bases are TGTGCCAGCAGTTTTGCCCCACGGGATACGCAGTATTTT. Translation: CASSFAPRDTQYF.

This clone was detected a few times. This chain joins TRBV27 and TRBJ2-1; 11 nucleotides match TRBD1. V shed 5 bases, J shed 8 bases, and the junction held 11 bases outside the gene matches. Per germline, CDR1 MNHEY and CDR2 SMNVEV (reference sequence). The length of the CDR3 is 16 residues. The CDR3 loop is CASSTRRTGGQHEQFF. In nucleotides, the CDR3 is TGTGCCAGCAGTACCCGGAGGACAGGGGGCCAACATGAGCAGTTCTTC.

This chain links TRBV7-3 with TRBJ1-6; perhaps TRBD1 as D (5 bases). Germline CDR1 SGHTA, CDR2 FQGTGA. The V end was cut by 2 bases, the J end by 4 bases, with 6 bases between. The CDR3 length is 14 residues. The CDR3 DNA reads TGTGCCAGCAGCTTAGGGACTTATAATTCACCCCTCCACTTT. The encoded protein is CASSLGTYNSPLHF.

In the case of this clone: One end of the junction varies from germline; a read error may be responsible. The chain couples TRBV28 to TRBJ1-6; a weak D match, TRBD1 (5 bases). Germline-derived CDR1 and CDR2 are MDHEN and SYDVKM. The CDR3 covers 15 residues. The CDR3 DNA is TGTGCCAGCAGCATTTCCCTGGGACGTCATTCTCCCCCCCACTTT. Protein: CASSISLGRHSPPHF.

V usage is TRBV19 and J usage is TRBJ2-2; the D is unclear. Deletions cut 3 bases from V and 4 bases from J, with 9 bases between. Germline V gene data show CDR1 as LNHDA and CDR2 as SQIVND (reference sequence). This CDR3 is built from 14 residues. The CDR3, as DNA: TGTGCCAGTAGTATCGGGCACGGCACCGGGGAGCTGTTTTTT. It yields the protein CASSIGHGTGELFF.

The gene calls are TRBV9 and TRBJ2-4; the D is unclear. The germline CDR1 and CDR2 sequences are SGDLS and YYNGEE. The CDR3 has 16 residues. Between the trimmed V and J ends, which lost 2 bases and 0 bases, there was a span of 12 bases. The DNA of the CDR3 is TGTGCCAGCAGCGTGAATAGACTTCTAGCCAAAAACATTCAGTACTTC. This sequence encodes CASSVNRLLAKNIQYF.

This chain uses TRBV28 with TRBJ2-7; 13 bases are a match to TRBD2. CDR3 length: 15 residues. Germline CDR1 reads MDHEN; CDR2 reads SYDVKM. V lost 6 bases to trimming and J lost 2 bases; unmatched junction nucleotides: 4. In nucleotides, the CDR3 is TGTGCCAGCAGGGGGACTAGCGGGGATCCCTACGAGCAGTACTTC. The encoded protein is CASRGTSGDPYEQYF. Using reference TRBV28 and TRBJ2-7 for the parts outside the CDR3, the full variable domain is DVKVTQSSRYLVKRTGEKVFLECVQDMDHENMFWYRQDPGLGLRLIYFSYDVKMKEKGDIPEGYSVSREKKERFSLILESASTNQTSMYLCASRGTSGDPYEQYFGPGTRLTVT.

J is TRBJ2-1 and V is TRBV13; 9 bases fit TRBD2. This CDR3 region has 15 residues. V gave up 7 bases and J gave up 5 bases; unmatched junction bases: 9. Germline CDR1 reads PRHDT; CDR2 reads FYEKMQ (reference sequence). Here the CDR3 reads CASTPLAGGNNEQFF. CDR3 nucleotide sequence: TGTGCCAGCACCCCCCTTGCGGGAGGGAACAATGAGCAGTTCTTC.

The chain has TRBV27 and TRBJ1-1, with a weak D call TRBD1 (5 bases). Trimming shortened V by 3 bases and J by 1 base, and 6 bases separated the two germline ends. Germline CDR1 MNHEY, CDR2 SMNVEV (reference sequence). The CDR3 runs 13 residues. CDR3 protein: CASSFDRNTEAFF. The CDR3 DNA follows: TGTGCCAGCAGTTTCGACAGGAACACTGAAGCTTTCTTT.

V and J are TRBV9 and TRBJ1-1; a weak D match, TRBD1 (6 bases). CDR1 and CDR2 from the germline V gene are SGDLS and YYNGEE. The CDR3 runs to 14 residues. V was shortened by 0 bases and J by 5 bases, with 11 bases between the two germline ends. The CDR3 sequence is CASSVVGGSTEAFF. The CDR3 nucleotides are TGTGCCAGCAGCGTAGTAGGGGGAAGTACTGAAGCTTTCTTT.

CDR3 residues: CASSQVRIDSNQPQHF. In nucleotides, the CDR3 is TGTGCCAGCTCACAGGTCAGGATCGATAGCAATCAGCCCCAGCATTTT. The chain combines TRBV18 with TRBJ1-5; D gene unclear. CDR3 size: 16 residues. The V end lost 4 bases, the J end lost 0 bases, and 13 bases lay between the germline ends. Per germline, CDR1 KGHSH and CDR2 LQKENI.